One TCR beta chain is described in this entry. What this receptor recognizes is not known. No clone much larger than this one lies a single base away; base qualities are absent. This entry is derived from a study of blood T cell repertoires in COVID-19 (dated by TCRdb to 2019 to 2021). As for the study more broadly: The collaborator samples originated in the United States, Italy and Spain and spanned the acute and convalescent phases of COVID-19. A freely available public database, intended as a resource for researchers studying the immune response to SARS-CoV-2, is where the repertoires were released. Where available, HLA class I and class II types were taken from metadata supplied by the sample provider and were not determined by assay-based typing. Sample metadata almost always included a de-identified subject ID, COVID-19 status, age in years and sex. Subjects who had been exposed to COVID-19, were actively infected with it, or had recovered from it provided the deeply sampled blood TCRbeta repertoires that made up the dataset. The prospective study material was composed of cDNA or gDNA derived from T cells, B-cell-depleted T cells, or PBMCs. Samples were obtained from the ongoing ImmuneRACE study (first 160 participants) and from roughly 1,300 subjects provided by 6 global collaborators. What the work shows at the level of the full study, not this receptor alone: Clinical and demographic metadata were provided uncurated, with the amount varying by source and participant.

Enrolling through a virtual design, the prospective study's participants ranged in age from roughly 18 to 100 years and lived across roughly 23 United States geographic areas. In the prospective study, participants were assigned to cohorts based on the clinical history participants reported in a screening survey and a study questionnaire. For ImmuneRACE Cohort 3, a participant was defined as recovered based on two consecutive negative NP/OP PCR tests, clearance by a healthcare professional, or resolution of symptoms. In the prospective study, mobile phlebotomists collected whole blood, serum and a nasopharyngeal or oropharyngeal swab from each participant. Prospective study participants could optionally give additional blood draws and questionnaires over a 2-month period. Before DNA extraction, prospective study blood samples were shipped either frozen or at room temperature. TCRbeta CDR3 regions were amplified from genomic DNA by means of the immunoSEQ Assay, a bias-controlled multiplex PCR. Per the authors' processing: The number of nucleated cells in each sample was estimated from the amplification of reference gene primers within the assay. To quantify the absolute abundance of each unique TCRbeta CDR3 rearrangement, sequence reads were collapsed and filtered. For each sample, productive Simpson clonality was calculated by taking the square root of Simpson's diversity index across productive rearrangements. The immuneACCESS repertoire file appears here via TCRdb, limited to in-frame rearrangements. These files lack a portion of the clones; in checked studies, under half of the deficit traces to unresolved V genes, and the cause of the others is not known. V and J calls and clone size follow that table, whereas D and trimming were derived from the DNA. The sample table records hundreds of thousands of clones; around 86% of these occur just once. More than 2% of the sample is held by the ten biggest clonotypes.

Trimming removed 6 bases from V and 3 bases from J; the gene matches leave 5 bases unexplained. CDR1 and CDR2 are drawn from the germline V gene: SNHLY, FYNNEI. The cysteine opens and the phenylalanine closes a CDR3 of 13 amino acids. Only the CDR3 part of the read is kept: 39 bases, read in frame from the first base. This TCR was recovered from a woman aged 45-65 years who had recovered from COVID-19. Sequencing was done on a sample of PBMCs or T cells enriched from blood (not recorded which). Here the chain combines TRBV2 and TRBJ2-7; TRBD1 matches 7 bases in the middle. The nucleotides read TGTGCCAGCAGCAAGGGACAGAACTACGAGCAGTACTTC. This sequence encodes CASSKGQNYEQYF.